This T cell receptor beta chain was sequenced for a study of blood T cell repertoires in COVID-19. In the study overall: Material from acute and convalescent COVID-19 was sourced from the United States, Italy and Spain.

All enrollees were roughly 18 to 89 years old and from roughly 22 US areas. Participants were placed into cohorts based on the clinical history they reported. Donors in Cohort 3 who had recovered were those with two negative PCRs, healthcare professional clearance, or resolution of their symptoms. The CDR3 runs to 12 residues. Germline trimming cut 5 bases from V and 7 bases from J; bases unmatched to any gene: 2. Germline V CDR1 and CDR2: GTSNPN, SVGIG (reference sequence). TCRdb's table, derived via immunoSEQ multiplex PCR, lists solely in-frame clones and lacks some. The sample shows approximately 190,000 clones, approximately 84% of them seen only once.

V usage is TRBV30 and J usage is TRBJ1-2, with TRBD1 matching over 12 bases. Specimen: PBMCs or T cells enriched from blood (not recorded which). The source is a man between 40 and 49 years old who had recovered from COVID-19. CDR3 nucleotides: TGTGCCTGGGGGACAGGGGGCCTTGGCTACACCTTC. As protein: CAWGTGGLGYTF.